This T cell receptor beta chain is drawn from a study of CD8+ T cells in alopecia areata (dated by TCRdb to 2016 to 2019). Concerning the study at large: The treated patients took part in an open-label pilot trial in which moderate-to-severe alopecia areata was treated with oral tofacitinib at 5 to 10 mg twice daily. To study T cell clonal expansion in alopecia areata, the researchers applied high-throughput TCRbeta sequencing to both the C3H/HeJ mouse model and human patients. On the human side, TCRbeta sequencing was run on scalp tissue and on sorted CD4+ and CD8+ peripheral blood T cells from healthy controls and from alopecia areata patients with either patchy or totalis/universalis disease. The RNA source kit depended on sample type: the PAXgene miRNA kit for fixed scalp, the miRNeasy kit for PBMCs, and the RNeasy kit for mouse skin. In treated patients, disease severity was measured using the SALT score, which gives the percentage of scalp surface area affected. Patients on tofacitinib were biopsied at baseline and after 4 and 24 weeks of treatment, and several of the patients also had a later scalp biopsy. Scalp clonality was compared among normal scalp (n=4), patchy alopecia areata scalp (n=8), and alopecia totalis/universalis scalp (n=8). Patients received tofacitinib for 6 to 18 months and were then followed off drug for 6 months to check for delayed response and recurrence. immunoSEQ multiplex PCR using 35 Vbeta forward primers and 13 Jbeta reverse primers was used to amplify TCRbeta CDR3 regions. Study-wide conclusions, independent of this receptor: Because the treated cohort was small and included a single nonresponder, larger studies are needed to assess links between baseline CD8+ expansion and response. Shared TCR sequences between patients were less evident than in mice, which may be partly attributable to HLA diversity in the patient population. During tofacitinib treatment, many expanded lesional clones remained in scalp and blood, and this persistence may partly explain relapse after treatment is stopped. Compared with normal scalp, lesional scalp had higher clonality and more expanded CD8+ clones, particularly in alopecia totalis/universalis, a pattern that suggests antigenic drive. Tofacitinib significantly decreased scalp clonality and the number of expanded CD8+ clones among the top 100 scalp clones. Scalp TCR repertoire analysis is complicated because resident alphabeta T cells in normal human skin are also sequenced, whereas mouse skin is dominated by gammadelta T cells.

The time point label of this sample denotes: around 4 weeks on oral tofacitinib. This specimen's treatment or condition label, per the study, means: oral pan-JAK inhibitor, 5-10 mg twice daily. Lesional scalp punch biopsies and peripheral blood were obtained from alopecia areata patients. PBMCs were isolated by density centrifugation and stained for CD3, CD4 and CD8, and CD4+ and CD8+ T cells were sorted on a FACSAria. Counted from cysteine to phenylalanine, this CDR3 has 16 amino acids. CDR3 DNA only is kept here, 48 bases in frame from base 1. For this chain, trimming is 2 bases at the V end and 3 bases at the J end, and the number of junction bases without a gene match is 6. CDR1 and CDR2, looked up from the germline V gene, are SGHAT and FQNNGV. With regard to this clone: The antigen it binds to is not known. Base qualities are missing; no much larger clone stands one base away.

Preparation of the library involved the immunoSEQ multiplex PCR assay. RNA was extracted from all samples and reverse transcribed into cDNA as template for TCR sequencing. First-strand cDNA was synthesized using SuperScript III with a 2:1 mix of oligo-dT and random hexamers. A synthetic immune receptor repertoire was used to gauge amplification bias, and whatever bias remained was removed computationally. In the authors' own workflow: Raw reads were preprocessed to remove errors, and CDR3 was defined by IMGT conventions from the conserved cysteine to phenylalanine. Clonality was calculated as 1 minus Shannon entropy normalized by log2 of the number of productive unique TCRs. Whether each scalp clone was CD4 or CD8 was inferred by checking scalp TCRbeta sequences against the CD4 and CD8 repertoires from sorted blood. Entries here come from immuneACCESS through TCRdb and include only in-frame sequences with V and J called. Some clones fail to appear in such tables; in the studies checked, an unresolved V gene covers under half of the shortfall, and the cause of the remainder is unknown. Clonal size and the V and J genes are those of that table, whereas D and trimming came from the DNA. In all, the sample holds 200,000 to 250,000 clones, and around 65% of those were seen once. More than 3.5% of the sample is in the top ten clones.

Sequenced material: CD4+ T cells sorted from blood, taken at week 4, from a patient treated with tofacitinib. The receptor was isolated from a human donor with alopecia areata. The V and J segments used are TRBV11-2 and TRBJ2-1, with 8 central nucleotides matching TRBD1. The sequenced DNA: TGTGCCAGCAGCTTATCGGGACAGGTCATCTACAATGAGCAGTTCTTC. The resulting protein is CASSLSGQVIYNEQFF.